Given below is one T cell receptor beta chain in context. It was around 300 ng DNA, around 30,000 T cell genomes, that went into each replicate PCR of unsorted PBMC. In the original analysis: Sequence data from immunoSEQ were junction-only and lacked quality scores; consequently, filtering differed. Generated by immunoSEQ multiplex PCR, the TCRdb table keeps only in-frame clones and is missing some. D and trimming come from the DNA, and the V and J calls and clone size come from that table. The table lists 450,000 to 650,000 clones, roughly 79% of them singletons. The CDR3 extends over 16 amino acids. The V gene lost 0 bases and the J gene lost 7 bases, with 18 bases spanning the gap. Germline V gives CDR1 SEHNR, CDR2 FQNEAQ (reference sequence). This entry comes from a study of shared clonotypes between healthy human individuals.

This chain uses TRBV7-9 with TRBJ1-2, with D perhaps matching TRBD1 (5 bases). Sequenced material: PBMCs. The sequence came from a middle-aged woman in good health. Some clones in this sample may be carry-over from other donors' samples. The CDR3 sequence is CASSLAADSPVGGYTF. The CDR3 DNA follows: TGTGCCAGCAGCTTAGCGGCTGACAGTCCGGTTGGTGGCTACACCTTC.